The clone carrying this T cell receptor beta chain was observed a handful of times. Profiled with immunoSEQ multiplex PCR; TCRdb holds only in-frame clones, not every one. The data contain 300,000 to 400,000 clones, 88% of them singletons. These data come from a study of cytomegalovirus exposure and HLA in healthy donors. This CDR3 has 13 amino acids. Germline CDR1 MNHEY, CDR2 SMNVEV (reference sequence). The V and J ends lost 6 bases and 3 bases, in that order; junction bases with no gene match: 5. This receptor was taken from a man aged 30 to 39 in good health and CMV-seronegative. The sample comprised PBMCs. The chain couples TRBV27 to TRBJ2-7; TRBD1 matches 7 bases. CDR3 sequence reads: CASRDRVHYEQYF. CDR3 in DNA: TGTGCCAGCAGAGACAGGGTTCACTACGAGCAGTACTTC.